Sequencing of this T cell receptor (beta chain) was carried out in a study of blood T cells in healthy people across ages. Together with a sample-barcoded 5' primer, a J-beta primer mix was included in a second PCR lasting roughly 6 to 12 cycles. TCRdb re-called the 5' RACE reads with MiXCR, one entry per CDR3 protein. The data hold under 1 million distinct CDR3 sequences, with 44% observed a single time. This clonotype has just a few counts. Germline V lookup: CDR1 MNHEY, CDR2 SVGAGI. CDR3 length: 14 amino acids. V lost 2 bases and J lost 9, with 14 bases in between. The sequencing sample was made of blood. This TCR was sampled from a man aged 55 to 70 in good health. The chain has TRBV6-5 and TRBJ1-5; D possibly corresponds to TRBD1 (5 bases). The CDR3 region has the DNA TGTGCCAGCAGTTACGACGGGCCAGGGATGCCCCAGCATTTT. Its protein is CASSYDGPGMPQHF.